The present T cell receptor (beta chain) was sequenced within a study of human T cells and chemical hapten exposure. Study as a whole: 2% DPC applied to a 2 cm by 2 cm arm area sensitized donors. After 6 days, upper back 0.01% DPC patch tests were scored. Broader study findings: Every donor had alopecia, and their immune response may therefore differ from healthy people's.

TCRdb called the RACE reads again in MiXCR, with one record for every CDR3 protein. Of approximately 110,000 distinct CDR3 sequences detected, around 35% appear once; the ten largest clones hold about 2.9%. Time point described: patch test 3, about 24 weeks after DPC sensitization. Specified treatment: therapeutic diphenylcyclopropenone sensitization with weekly scalp DPC. By share, this clonotype ranks as medium-sized. Its specificity is unknown. The sequence came from a man aged 40-55 years with alopecia areata. Some clones in this sample may be carry-over from other donors' samples. The sequenced sample was whole blood, obtained in connection with sensitization to the hapten diphenylcyclopropenone (DPC).

The DNA for the CDR3 is TGCAGTGCAATCGATTTCTGGGCCACCGGGGAGCTGTTTTTT. The encoded protein is CSAIDFWATGELFF. The chain uses TRBV20-1 and TRBJ2-2; D gene ambiguous. The V end lost 6 bases, the J end lost 4 bases, and 15 bases lay between the germline ends. CDR1 and CDR2 from the germline V gene are DFQATT and SNEGSKA (reference sequence). CDR3 length equals 14 residues.